These 23 T cell receptor beta chains share one sample of origin, sequenced in a study of cytomegalovirus exposure and HLA in healthy donors. The PCR was carried out with 60 Vbeta primers and 13 Jbeta primers. Assay used: immunoSEQ multiplex PCR; TCRdb lists only in-frame clones, some missing. Among about 82,000 clones, roughly 74% were seen once, and the ten largest hold 6% to 8%. Material: PBMCs. The receptors were sampled from a woman between 45 and 60 years old in good health and CMV-seropositive.

J is TRBJ1-2 and V is TRBV28; D ambiguous. Germline V gene sequence: CDR1 MDHEN, CDR2 SYDVKM. The CDR3 has 13 residues. With 3 bases removed from V and 4 bases from J, the gap between germline ends came to 9 bases. The CDR3 loop reads CASSLLESYGYTF. The CDR3 DNA sequence: TGTGCCAGCAGTTTGTTAGAGAGCTATGGCTACACCTTC.

This clone was detected only once. The chain employs TRBV7-3 and TRBJ2-3; D perhaps matches TRBD2 (6 bases). In germline, CDR1 is SGHTA, CDR2 FQGTGA. V was cut by 1 base and J by 4 bases, with 15 bases left in between. The CDR3 is 16 amino acids. CDR3 sequence: CASSLSGGMGADTQYF. The DNA for the CDR3 is TGTGCCAGCAGCTTAAGTGGCGGGATGGGCGCAGATACGCAGTATTTT.

V gene TRBV7-2 combines with J gene TRBJ2-4; 9 bases map to TRBD2. V was clipped by 1 base and J by 0 bases; unmatched bases: 10. The CDR3 contains 19 residues. Per the germline V gene, CDR1 is SGHTA and CDR2 is FQGNSA. In DNA, the CDR3 is TGTGCCAGCAGCTTAGAAGTAGGGCGGGAGGGGATAGCCAAAAACATTCAGTACTTC. Its protein is CASSLEVGREGIAKNIQYF.

This clone was found a few times. The chain carries TRBV5-5 and TRBJ2-7; the match to TRBD1 covers 7 bases. The CDR3 has 15 residues. The germline V gene encodes CDR1 SGHKS and CDR2 YYEKEE (reference sequence). J was trimmed by 4 bases and V by 0 bases; bases with no gene match: 7. CDR3 DNA: TGTGCCAGCAGCTTGGCCGTTACAGGGGAGTACGAGCAGTACTTC. Residues: CASSLAVTGEYEQYF.

The gene calls are TRBV6-1 and TRBJ2-2; maybe TRBD1 (6 bases). CDR3 length: 15 residues. CDR1 and CDR2 (germline): MNHNS, SASEGT. Deletions cut 6 bases from V and 6 bases from J, with 17 bases between. CDR3 amino acids: CASREIQGSSGELFF. The CDR3 bases are TGTGCCAGCAGGGAAATACAGGGTTCGTCCGGGGAGCTGTTTTTT.

V usage is TRBV28 and J usage is TRBJ2-7; unclear D gene. The CDR3 is 12 amino acids. Trimming left V 10 bases short and J 0 bases short, with 10 bases between. Per the germline V gene, CDR1 is MDHEN and CDR2 is SYDVKM. CDR3 residues: CATRPSSYEQYF. The CDR3, as DNA: TGTGCCACCCGACCTAGCTCCTACGAGCAGTACTTC. Together with reference TRBV28 and TRBJ2-7, the CDR3 gives the full variable domain: DVKVTQSSRYLVKRTGEKVFLECVQDMDHENMFWYRQDPGLGLRLIYFSYDVKMKEKGDIPEGYSVSREKKERFSLILESASTNQTSMYLCATRPSSYEQYFGPGTRLTVT.

The rearrangement links TRBV6-1 to TRBJ2-2, with 9 bases that match TRBD2. Per the germline V gene, CDR1 is MNHNS and CDR2 is SASEGT. This CDR3 contains 15 residues. V lost 3 bases, J lost 6 bases, and 5 bases stayed unmatched. The CDR3: CASSEVAGVPGELFF. The CDR3 DNA sequence: TGTGCCAGCAGTGAGGTAGCGGGAGTCCCCGGGGAGCTGTTTTTT.

The V gene is TRBV7-8, the J gene TRBJ1-5, with D perhaps TRBD1 (5 bases). V gave up 0 bases and J gave up 5 bases, with 8 bases separating them. The CDR3 is 14 residues long. Germline V gives CDR1 SGHVS, CDR2 FQNEAQ. In DNA, the CDR3 is TGTGCCAGCAGCTTAGCAGGGGCCGATCAGCCCCAGCATTTT. Its protein is CASSLAGADQPQHF.

The V call is TRBV7-8, the J call TRBJ1-2; 7 nucleotides match TRBD1. V dropped 0 bases and J dropped 1; count of bases not matched to a gene: 5. The length of the CDR3 is 16 residues. CDR1 and CDR2 (germline): SGHVS, FQNEAQ. CDR3 residues: CASSLARSGGNYGYTF. In DNA, the CDR3 is TGTGCCAGCAGCTTAGCACGCTCAGGGGGTAACTATGGCTACACCTTC. Full variable domain (missing parts from reference TRBV7-8 and TRBJ1-2): GAGVSQSPRYKVAKRGQDVALRCDPISGHVSLFWYQQALGQGPEFLTYFQNEAQLDKSGLPSDRFFAERPEGSVSTLKIQRTQQEDSAVYLCASSLARSGGNYGYTFGSGTRLTVV.

This clone was observed a handful of times. The chain uses TRBV7-8 and TRBJ2-7; no clear D. The V gene lost 7 bases and the J gene lost 3 bases, with 19 bases spanning the gap. This CDR3 is 15 amino acids long. Germline lookup yields CDR1 SGHVS and CDR2 FQNEAQ. The CDR3 sequence is CASTPRSTTNYEQYF. The CDR3 DNA reads TGTGCCAGCACCCCACGGTCCACTACGAACTACGAGCAGTACTTC.

The chain combines TRBV29-1 with TRBJ2-1; D possibly corresponds to TRBD2 (6 bases). V lost 4 bases, J lost 0 bases, and 10 bases lay in between. There are 14 residues in the CDR3. Germline V gene lookup returns CDR1 SQVTM and CDR2 ANQGSEA. CDR3 sequence (DNA): TGCAGCGTTGTAGCGCGGGACTCCTACAATGAGCAGTTCTTC. Residues: CSVVARDSYNEQFF.

The chain recombines TRBV7-9 with TRBJ1-2, with TRBD1 as a possible D gene (6 bases). Trimming removed 4 bases from V and 7 bases from J, with 10 bases in between. Germline CDR1 and CDR2: SEHNR and FQNEAQ (reference sequence). The CDR3 has 12 residues. In DNA, the CDR3 is TGTGCCAGCAGCTCAACAGGGTTTGGCTACACCTTC. It translates to CASSSTGFGYTF.

V is TRBV7-9 and J is TRBJ2-1, with a tentative D call TRBD2 (6 bases). The germline gives CDR1 SEHNR, CDR2 FQNEAQ (reference sequence). CDR3 length: 16 residues. V dropped 0 bases and J dropped 5 bases, with 14 bases sitting between them. In DNA form, the CDR3 reads TGTGCCAGCAGCTTAGCGCCTGGAGGGAAGGACAATGAGCAGTTCTTC. Translating it yields CASSLAPGGKDNEQFF.

The chain links TRBV28 to TRBJ1-2; the D is unclear. V gave up 6 bases and J gave up 6 bases, with 5 bases separating them. The germline CDR1 and CDR2 sequences are MDHEN and SYDVKM. The CDR3 extends over 10 amino acids. In DNA, the CDR3 is TGTGCCAGCAGAAGCAATGGCTACACCTTC. This sequence encodes CASRSNGYTF.

The chain recombines TRBV4-1 with TRBJ1-2; 7 bases match TRBD1. J gave up 1 base and V 4 bases, and 6 bases lay outside the gene matches. Germline V lookup: CDR1 MGHRA, CDR2 YSYEKL. The CDR3 is made up of 15 amino acids. CDR3 protein: CASSRPGQRNYGYTF. The DNA of the CDR3 is TGCGCCAGCAGCCGCCCGGGACAGCGTAACTATGGCTACACCTTC.

The rearrangement links TRBV7-8 to TRBJ2-1; maybe TRBD2 (6 bases). This CDR3 region has 15 residues. The V gene's germline CDR1 is SGHVS and CDR2 FQNEAQ. V lost 4 bases, J lost 5 bases, and 15 bases lay in between. CDR3 in amino acids: CASSSPPGLNNEQFF. The CDR3 coding sequence is TGTGCCAGCAGCTCCCCCCCGGGACTGAACAATGAGCAGTTCTTC.

The rearrangement joins TRBV5-6 to TRBJ2-1, with TRBD2 matching over 8 bases. Losses at the gene ends were 2 bases for V and 5 bases for J; bases not matched to a gene: 12. This CDR3 spans 17 amino acids. Per germline, CDR1 SGHDT and CDR2 YYEEEE. CDR3 protein: CASSFSNSAGGDNEQFF. As DNA, the CDR3 is TGTGCCAGCAGCTTTAGTAATAGTGCGGGGGGAGACAATGAGCAGTTCTTC.

This sequence joins TRBV5-1 and TRBJ1-2; maybe TRBD1 (5 bases). The CDR3 spans 13 residues. Trimming pared 4 bases from V and 9 bases from J, leaving 16 bases between. The V gene's germline CDR1 is SGHRS and CDR2 YFSETQ. In DNA form, the CDR3 reads TGCGCCAGCAGCGCGGCCAGGGTTAAAAGCTACACCTTC. It translates to CASSAARVKSYTF.

V gene TRBV6-1 combines with J gene TRBJ2-7; tentative D call: TRBD2 (5 bases). CDR3 length equals 15 residues. The V and J ends lost 6 bases and 3 bases respectively, with 18 bases between them. CDR1 is MNHNS and CDR2 is SASEGT in the germline V gene. The DNA of the CDR3 is TGTGCCAGCAGCCAAGACGTAGGGAGCAACTACGAGCAGTACTTC. Translated: CASSQDVGSNYEQYF.

This chain uses TRBV7-8 with TRBJ2-1; 12 bases agree with TRBD2. V was clipped by 4 bases and J by 7 bases; unmatched bases: 2. Germline loops: CDR1 SGHVS, CDR2 FQNEAQ. The CDR3 covers 14 residues. This CDR3 is CASSSSGGGNEQFF. The CDR3, as DNA: TGTGCCAGCAGCTCTAGCGGGGGGGGTAATGAGCAGTTCTTC.

The chain recombines TRBV7-9 with TRBJ1-2; possible D gene TRBD1, 5 bases. This CDR3 contains 16 residues. V lost 5 bases to trimming and J lost 5 bases, with 21 bases between them. Germline V gene sequence: CDR1 SEHNR, CDR2 FQNEAQ (reference sequence). The CDR3 DNA is TGTGCCAGCAGCCAGGGCTCGGGGGTAACCCTGTATGGCTACACCTTC. Translating it yields CASSQGSGVTLYGYTF.

The chain employs TRBV6-5 and TRBJ2-6; perhaps TRBD1 as D (6 bases). V was trimmed by 6 bases and J by 4 bases, leaving 13 bases between them. Germline-derived CDR1 and CDR2 are MNHEY and SVGAGI. The CDR3 is made up of 15 amino acids. The CDR3 loop is CASRLQGIGANVLTF. The CDR3 DNA sequence: TGTGCCAGCAGACTACAGGGAATCGGGGCCAACGTCCTGACTTTC.

The table lists this clone with a few counts. The CDR3 loop is CASSISPGHRNQPQHF. CDR3 nucleotide sequence: TGTGCCAGTAGTATCAGCCCGGGACACAGGAATCAGCCCCAGCATTTT. The chain has TRBV19 and TRBJ1-5; tentative D call: TRBD1 (6 bases). The CDR3 sequence is 16 residues long. Germline V gives CDR1 LNHDA, CDR2 SQIVND (reference sequence). Trimming took off 3 bases at V and 4 bases at J, with 16 bases between the two ends. Looking up the rest from reference TRBV19 and TRBJ1-5 gives the full variable domain: DGGITQSPKYLFRKEGQNVTLSCEQNLNHDAMYWYRQDPGQGLRLIYYSQIVNDFQKGDIAEGYSVSREKKESFPLTVTSAQKNPTAFYLCASSISPGHRNQPQHFGDGTRLSIL.